This T cell receptor (beta chain) was sequenced in a study of long-term antiretroviral therapy in people with HIV. The CDR3 covers 13 residues. The germline V gene encodes CDR1 SGHRS and CDR2 YFSETQ. V dropped 0 bases and J dropped 5 bases, with 8 bases sitting between them. Investigators performed immunoSEQ version v3.0 at survey level. The table came from immunoSEQ multiplex PCR; TCRdb's copy has only in-frame clones and leaves some out. In the table there are around 15,000 clones, around four fifths of which are singletons. V and J are TRBV5-1 and TRBJ1-2; no clear D gene. The TCR was taken from a man between 35 and 55 years old with HIV. This material consisted of unsorted PBMCs, taken 2.1 years after starting antiretroviral therapy. DNA for the CDR3: TGCGCCAGCAGCTTGGCCGTCGGGTATGGCTACACCTTC. The encoded protein is CASSLAVGYGYTF.